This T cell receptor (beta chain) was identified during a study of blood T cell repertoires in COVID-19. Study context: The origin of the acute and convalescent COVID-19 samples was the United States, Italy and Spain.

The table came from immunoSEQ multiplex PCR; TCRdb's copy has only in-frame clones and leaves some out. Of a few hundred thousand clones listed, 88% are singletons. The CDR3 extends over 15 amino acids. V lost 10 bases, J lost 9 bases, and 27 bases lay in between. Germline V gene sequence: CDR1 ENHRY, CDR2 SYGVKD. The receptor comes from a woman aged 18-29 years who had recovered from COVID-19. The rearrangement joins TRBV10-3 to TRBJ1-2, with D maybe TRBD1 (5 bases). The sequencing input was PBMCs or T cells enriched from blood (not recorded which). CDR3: CATTRDGGTGGSYTF. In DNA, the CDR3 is TGTGCCACCACGAGAGACGGGGGGACGGGAGGGAGCTACACCTTC.